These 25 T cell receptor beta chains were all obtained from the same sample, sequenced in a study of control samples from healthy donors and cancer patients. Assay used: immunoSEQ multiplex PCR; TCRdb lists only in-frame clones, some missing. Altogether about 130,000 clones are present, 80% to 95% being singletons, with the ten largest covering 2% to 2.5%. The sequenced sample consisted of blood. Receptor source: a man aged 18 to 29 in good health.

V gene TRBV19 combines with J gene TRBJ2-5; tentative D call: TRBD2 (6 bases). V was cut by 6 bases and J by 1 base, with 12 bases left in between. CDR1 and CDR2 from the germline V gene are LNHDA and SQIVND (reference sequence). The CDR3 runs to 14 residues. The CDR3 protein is CASSSGTVQETQYF. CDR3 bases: TGTGCCAGTAGCTCCGGGACTGTCCAAGAGACCCAGTACTTC.

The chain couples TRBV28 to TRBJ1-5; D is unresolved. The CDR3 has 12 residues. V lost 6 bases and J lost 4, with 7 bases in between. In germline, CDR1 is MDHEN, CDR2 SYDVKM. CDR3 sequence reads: CASRGSNQPQHF. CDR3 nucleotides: TGTGCCAGCAGGGGTTCAAATCAGCCCCAGCATTTT.

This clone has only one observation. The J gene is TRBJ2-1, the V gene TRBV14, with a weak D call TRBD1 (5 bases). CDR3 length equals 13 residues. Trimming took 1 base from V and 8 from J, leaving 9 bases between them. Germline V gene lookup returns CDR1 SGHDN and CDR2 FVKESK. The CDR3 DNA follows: TGTGCCAGCAGCCAAGTCAGGGTGGATGAGCAGTTCTTC. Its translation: CASSQVRVDEQFF.

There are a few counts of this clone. CDR3 bases: TGTGCCACCAGCAGAGATCCACTAACCCTCGGGACAGTAAATTCACCCCTCCACTTT. Its translation is CATSRDPLTLGTVNSPLHF. The chain recombines TRBV15 with TRBJ1-6; TRBD1 matches 7 bases. Germline lookup yields CDR1 LNHNV and CDR2 YYDKDF (reference sequence). V shed 0 bases and J 7 bases; nucleotides not matched to a gene: 15. The CDR3 loop spans 19 amino acids.

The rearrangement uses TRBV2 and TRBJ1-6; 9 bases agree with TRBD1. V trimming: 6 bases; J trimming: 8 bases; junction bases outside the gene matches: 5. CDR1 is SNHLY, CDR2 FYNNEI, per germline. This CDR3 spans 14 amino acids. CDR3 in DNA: TGTGCCAGCAGGAACAGGGGGCAGGATTCACCCCTCCACTTT. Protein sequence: CASRNRGQDSPLHF.

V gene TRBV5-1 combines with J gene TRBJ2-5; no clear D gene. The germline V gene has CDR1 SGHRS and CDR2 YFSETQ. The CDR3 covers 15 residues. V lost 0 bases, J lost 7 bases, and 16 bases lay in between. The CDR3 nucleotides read TGCGCCAGCAGCTTGGGGTGGGCGGAAAACTGGACCCAGTACTTC. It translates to CASSLGWAENWTQYF. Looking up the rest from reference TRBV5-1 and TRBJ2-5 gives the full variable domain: KAGVTQTPRYLIKTRGQQVTLSCSPISGHRSVSWYQQTPGQGLQFLFEYFSETQRNKGNFPGRFSGRQFSNSRSEMNVSTLELGDSALYLCASSLGWAENWTQYFGPGTRLLVL.

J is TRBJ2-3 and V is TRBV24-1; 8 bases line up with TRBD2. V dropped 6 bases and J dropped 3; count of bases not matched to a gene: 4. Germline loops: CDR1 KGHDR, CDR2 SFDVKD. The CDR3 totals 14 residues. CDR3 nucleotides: TGTGCCACCAGTCACCAGCGGGAGACAGATACGCAGTATTTT. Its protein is CATSHQRETDTQYF.

CDR3 amino acids: CATSRDRNNQPQHF. Here the CDR3 DNA reads TGTGCCACCAGCAGAGACAGGAACAATCAGCCCCAGCATTTT. The J gene is TRBJ1-5, the V gene TRBV15; D remains ambiguous. Germline CDR1 LNHNV, CDR2 YYDKDF (reference sequence). V was cut by 0 bases and J by 3 bases, with 6 bases left in between. The CDR3 is 14 residues long.

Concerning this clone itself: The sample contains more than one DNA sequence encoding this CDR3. The CDR3 loop is CASSSTGGQETQYF. The CDR3 DNA follows: TGCGCCAGCAGCTCGACAGGGGGTCAAGAGACCCAGTACTTC. The chain recombines TRBV5-1 with TRBJ2-5, with 9 bases matching TRBD1. The length of the CDR3 is 14 residues. The J segment lost 2 bases and the V segment lost 3 bases, leaving 2 bases of the junction unmatched. The germline CDR1 and CDR2 sequences are SGHRS and YFSETQ.

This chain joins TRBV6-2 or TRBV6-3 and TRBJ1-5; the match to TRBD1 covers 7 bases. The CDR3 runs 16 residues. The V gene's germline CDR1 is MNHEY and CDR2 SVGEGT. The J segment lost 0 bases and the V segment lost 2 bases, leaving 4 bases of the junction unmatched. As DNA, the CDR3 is TGTGCCAGCAGTTACCGACAGGGATATAGCAATCAGCCCCAGCATTTT. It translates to CASSYRQGYSNQPQHF.

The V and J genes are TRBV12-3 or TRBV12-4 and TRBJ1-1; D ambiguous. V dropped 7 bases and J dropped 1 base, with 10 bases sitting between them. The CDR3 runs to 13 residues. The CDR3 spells CASTTGRNTEAFF. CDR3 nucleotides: TGTGCCAGCACCACGGGGAGGAACACTGAAGCTTTCTTT.

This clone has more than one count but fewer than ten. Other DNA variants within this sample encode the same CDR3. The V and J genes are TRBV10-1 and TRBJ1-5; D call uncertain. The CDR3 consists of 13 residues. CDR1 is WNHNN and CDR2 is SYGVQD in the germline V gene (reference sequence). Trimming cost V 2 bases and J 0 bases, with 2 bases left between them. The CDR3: CASSENSNQPQHF. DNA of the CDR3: TGCGCCAGCAGTGAGAATAGCAATCAGCCCCAGCATTTT.

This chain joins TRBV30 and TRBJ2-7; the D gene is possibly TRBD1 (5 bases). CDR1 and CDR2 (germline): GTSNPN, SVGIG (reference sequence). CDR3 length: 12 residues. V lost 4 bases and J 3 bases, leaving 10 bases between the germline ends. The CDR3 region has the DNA TGTGCCTGGACAGGGAACGGCTACGAGCAGTACTTC. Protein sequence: CAWTGNGYEQYF.

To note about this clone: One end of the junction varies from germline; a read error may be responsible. CDR3 in amino acids: CASSQGVGTDTQYF. In DNA, the CDR3 is TGCGCCAGCAGCCAAGGTGTGGGCACGGATACGCAGTATTTT. V gene TRBV4-1 combines with J gene TRBJ2-3; no firm D call. Germline CDR1 is MGHRA and CDR2 is YSYEKL. This CDR3 is built from 14 residues.

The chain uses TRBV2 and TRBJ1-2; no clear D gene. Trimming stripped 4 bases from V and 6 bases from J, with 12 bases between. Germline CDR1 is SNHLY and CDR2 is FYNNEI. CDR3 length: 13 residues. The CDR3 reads CASSVSGSHGYTF. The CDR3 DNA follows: TGTGCCAGCAGTGTGTCGGGGTCCCATGGCTACACCTTC. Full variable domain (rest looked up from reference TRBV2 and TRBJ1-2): EPEVTQTPSHQVTQMGQEVILRCVPISNHLYFYWYRQILGQKVEFLVSFYNNEISEKSEIFDDQFSVERPDGSNFTLKIRSTKLEDSAMYFCASSVSGSHGYTFGSGTRLTVV.

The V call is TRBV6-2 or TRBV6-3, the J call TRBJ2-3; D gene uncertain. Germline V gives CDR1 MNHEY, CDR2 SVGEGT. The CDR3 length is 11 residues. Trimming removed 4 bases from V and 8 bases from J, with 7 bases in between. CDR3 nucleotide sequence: TGTGCCAGCAGTTTTGGCCCTACGCAGTATTTT. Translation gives CASSFGPTQYF.

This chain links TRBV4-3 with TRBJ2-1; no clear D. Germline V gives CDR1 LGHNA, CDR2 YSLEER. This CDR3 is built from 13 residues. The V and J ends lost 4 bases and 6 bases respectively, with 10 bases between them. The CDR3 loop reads CASSRGSVNEQFF. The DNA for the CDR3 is TGCGCCAGCAGCCGGGGATCTGTCAATGAGCAGTTCTTC.

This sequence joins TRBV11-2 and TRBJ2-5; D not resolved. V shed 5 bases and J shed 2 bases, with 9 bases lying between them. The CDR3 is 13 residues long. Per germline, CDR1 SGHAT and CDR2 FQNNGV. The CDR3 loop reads CASSRRPQETQYF. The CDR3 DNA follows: TGTGCCAGCAGCCGACGCCCTCAAGAGACCCAGTACTTC.

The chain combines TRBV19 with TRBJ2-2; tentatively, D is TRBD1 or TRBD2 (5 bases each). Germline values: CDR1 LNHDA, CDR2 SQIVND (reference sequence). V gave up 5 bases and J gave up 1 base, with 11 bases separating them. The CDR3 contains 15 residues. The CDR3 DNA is TGTGCCAGTAGTGCCGGGACCAAGAACACCGGGGAGCTGTTTTTT. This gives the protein CASSAGTKNTGELFF. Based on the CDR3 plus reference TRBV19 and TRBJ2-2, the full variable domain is DGGITQSPKYLFRKEGQNVTLSCEQNLNHDAMYWYRQDPGQGLRLIYYSQIVNDFQKGDIAEGYSVSREKKESFPLTVTSAQKNPTAFYLCASSAGTKNTGELFFGEGSRLTVL.

The CDR3 DNA follows: TGTGCCACCAGCAGAGATCAGGTGGCTAACTATGGCTACACCTTC. This gives the protein CATSRDQVANYGYTF. J is TRBJ1-2 and V is TRBV15; no clear D. Germline CDR1 LNHNV, CDR2 YYDKDF (reference sequence). The germline V and J ends were trimmed by 0 bases and 0 bases, with 8 bases remaining between them. CDR3 length: 15 residues.

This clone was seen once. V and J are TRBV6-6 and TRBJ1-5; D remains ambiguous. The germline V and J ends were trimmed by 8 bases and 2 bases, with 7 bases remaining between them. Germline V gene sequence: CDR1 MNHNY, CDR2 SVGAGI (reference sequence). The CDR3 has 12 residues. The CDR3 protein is CASGAGNQPQHF. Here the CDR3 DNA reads TGTGCCAGCGGAGCGGGCAATCAGCCCCAGCATTTT.

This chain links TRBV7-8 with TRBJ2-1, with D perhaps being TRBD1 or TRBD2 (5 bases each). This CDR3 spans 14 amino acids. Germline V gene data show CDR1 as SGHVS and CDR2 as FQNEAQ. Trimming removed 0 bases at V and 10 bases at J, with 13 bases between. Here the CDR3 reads CASSLANGGWEQFF. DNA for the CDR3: TGTGCCAGCAGCTTAGCTAATGGGGGTTGGGAGCAGTTCTTC.

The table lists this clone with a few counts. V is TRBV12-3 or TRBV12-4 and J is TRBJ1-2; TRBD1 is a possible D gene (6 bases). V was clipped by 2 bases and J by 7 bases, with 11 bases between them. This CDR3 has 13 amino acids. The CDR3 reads CASSLRGTGGYTF. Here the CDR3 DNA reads TGTGCCAGCAGTTTAAGGGGGACGGGTGGCTACACCTTC.

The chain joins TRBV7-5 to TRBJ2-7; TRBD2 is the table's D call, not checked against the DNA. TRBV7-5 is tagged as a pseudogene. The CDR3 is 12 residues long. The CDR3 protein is CARSLSRNEQYV. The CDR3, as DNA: TGTGCCAGAAGCTTATCGAGGAACGAGCAGTACGTC.

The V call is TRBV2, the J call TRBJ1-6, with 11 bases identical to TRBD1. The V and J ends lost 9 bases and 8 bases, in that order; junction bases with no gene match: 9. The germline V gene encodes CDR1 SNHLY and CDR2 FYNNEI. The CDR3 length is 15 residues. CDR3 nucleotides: TGTGCCAGTATCTGGACAGGGGGCTGGGATTCACCCCTCCACTTT. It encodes CASIWTGGWDSPLHF.